This T cell receptor (beta chain) emerged from a study of cytomegalovirus exposure and HLA in healthy donors. Study observations and caveats: Follow-up analysis later connected one missense variant in DCLRE1C with trimming of TCR beta V- and J-genes. Prior analysis indicated that the majority of TCR beta V segments exhibited productivity approximately 87% or approximately 30% of the time. The classifier reportedly diagnosed cytomegalovirus status with high sensitivity and specificity.

The PCR ran on 60 Vbeta and 13 Jbeta primers. Generated by immunoSEQ multiplex PCR, the TCRdb table keeps only in-frame clones and is missing some. The sample holds about 160,000 clones, over 75% seen once. This clone was counted only a few times. Its antigen is undetermined. What was sequenced was PBMCs. This TCR derives from a woman aged 50 to 65 in good health and CMV-seropositive.

Written as DNA, the CDR3 is TGCAGCGTTTCAATTAACACCGGGGAGCTGTTTTTT. Its translation: CSVSINTGELFF. This chain joins TRBV29-1 and TRBJ2-2; D is undetermined. The germline CDR1 and CDR2 sequences are SQVTM and ANQGSEA. The CDR3 runs 12 residues. V was trimmed by 5 bases and J by 2 bases, leaving 6 bases between them.